This T cell receptor beta chain originates from a study of tumor T cells in aggressive B-cell lymphoma (dated by TCRdb to 2016 to 2017). Unmatched junction bases come to 7, with V trimmed by 4 bases and J by 4 bases. Spanning cysteine to phenylalanine, the CDR3 consists of 14 amino acids. The sequence is cut down to CDR3 DNA, 42 bases in frame from base 1. Reading the germline V gene gives CDR1 SGHDN and CDR2 FVKESK. Concerning this clone: Its specific antigen is unknown. Base qualities are not recorded, but no much larger clone differs from it by a single base.

To prepare the library, the immunoSEQ multiplex PCR assay was applied. Entries here come from immuneACCESS through TCRdb and include only in-frame sequences with V and J called. Some clones fail to appear in such tables; in the studies checked, an unresolved V gene covers under half of the shortfall, and the cause of the remainder is unknown. The sample table contains about 5,100 clones; only one count was recorded for 94% of them. Of the sample, around 4% is held by the ten largest clones. Sequencing used tumor tissue. This clonotype was sampled from an adult with diffuse large B cell lymphoma. This chain joins TRBV14 to TRBJ2-7; 7 central bases correspond to TRBD1. The DNA sequence is TGTGCCAGCAGCCTGGGACAGAGCCGATACGAGCAGTACTTC. Its product reads: CASSLGQSRYEQYF.